The T cell receptor (beta chain) under discussion was sequenced for a study of cytotoxic CD8 clonotypes in ibrutinib-treated CLL. Overall study findings and caveats: An increase in clonality occurred at ibrutinib response, followed by a return toward baseline at progression. Clonality correlated strongly with circulating CD8+ T cells and exceeded age-matched healthy donors at baseline. Stable or contracted on treatment, public clonotypes were also uncommon.

The data were produced by immunoSEQ multiplex PCR, yet TCRdb's version contains in-frame clones alone and is incomplete. The table shows under 50,000 clones, with 68% occurring only once. V was pared by 6 bases and J by 3 bases, with 14 bases between. The germline CDR1 and CDR2 sequences are MNHEY and SVGAGI. This CDR3 has 14 residues. A word on this clone: Its target is unknown.

The sequencing used PBMCs, collected at disease progression, from a patient treated with ibrutinib. The chain joins TRBV6-5 to TRBJ1-2; D remains ambiguous. This TCR was sampled from a human donor with chronic lymphocytic leukemia. CDR3 protein: CASSPEDRDYGYTF. The CDR3 DNA follows: TGTGCCAGCAGCCCCGAGGACCGGGACTATGGCTACACCTTC.